This T cell receptor beta chain is from a study of T cells in localized non-small cell lung cancer. Clones were sequenced by immunoSEQ multiplex PCR, and TCRdb holds only the in-frame ones, with some missing. Found here are tens of thousands of clones, roughly 81% of them singletons; the top ten hold approximately 2.5%. In germline, CDR1 is LNHDA, CDR2 SQIVND (reference sequence). The ends were cut back, 2 bases at V and 3 bases at J, with 8 bases in the middle. The CDR3 is 14 residues long. The TCR originated in a man aged 35-69 years with stage I lung adenocarcinoma. This chain uses TRBV19 with TRBJ1-5; no clear D gene. The sequenced sample was peripheral blood, obtained before any cancer treatment. In DNA, the CDR3 is TGTGCCAGTAGTATATTTCAGGCCAATCAGCCCCAGCATTTT. It encodes CASSIFQANQPQHF.